This T cell receptor (beta chain) was sequenced during a study of technical replicates of blood from several donors (dated by TCRdb to 2017 to 2019). Preparation of the library involved the immunoSEQ multiplex PCR assay. Imported from immuneACCESS, the table was reduced by TCRdb to in-frame sequences with V and J called. These copies leave out some clones; in studies compared against another copy, an unresolved V gene accounts for under half, and the cause of the remainder is not known. This sample gives about 89,000 clones in total; 85% to 95% of them show up just once. The ten largest account for 0.2% to 0.3% of the sample. In regard to this clone: Its antigen target is currently unknown. Per-nucleotide qualities are absent, and no much larger clonotype sits a single base away.

There are 13 amino acids in the CDR3, from cysteine to phenylalanine inclusive. CDR3 DNA is the only sequence kept; it has 39 bases, read in frame from the first base. CDR1 and CDR2 (MNHEY, SVGAGI) derive from the germline V gene. V and J are trimmed by 8 bases and 2 bases, and the gene matches miss 2 bases of the junction. This TCR came from a human donor in good health. The V and J genes are TRBV6-5 and TRBJ2-1; TRBD1 fits 8 bases in the junction. The sequencing input was T cells isolated from PBMCs. DNA sequence: TGTGCCAGCTGGGACAGGACCTACAATGAGCAGTTCTTC. Translated, it reads CASWDRTYNEQFF.